The present entry profiles one T cell receptor (beta chain) with its context. These data belong to a study of blood T cell repertoires in COVID-19. Overall study context: Samples came from the United States, Italy and Spain, spanning acute and convalescent COVID-19. Sample material is recorded as cDNA or gDNA derived from T cells, B-cell-depleted T cells, or PBMCs.

Authors' analysis steps: Nucleated cell counts were estimated from reference gene primer amplification. Profiled with immunoSEQ multiplex PCR; TCRdb holds only in-frame clones, not every one. From that table come the V and J calls and clone size; the DNA was used to work out D and trimming. The repertoire holds about 190,000 clones, with approximately 80% as singletons. This CDR3 region has 12 residues. Germline-derived CDR1 and CDR2 are SGHRS and YFSETQ. Trimming pared 2 bases from V and 5 bases from J, leaving 8 bases between. This chain uses TRBV5-1 with TRBJ2-7; no firm D call. This clonotype was sampled from a man aged 55 to 69 with acute or convalescent COVID-19. Input material: peripheral blood. The DNA of the CDR3 is TGCGCCAGCAGCTTCAGAGGCGACGAGCAGTACTTC. Encoded protein: CASSFRGDEQYF.